What follows are 32 T cell receptor beta chains derived from one specimen sequenced in a study of synovial regulatory T cells in juvenile arthritis. Method: immunoSEQ multiplex PCR; TCRdb's copy keeps in-frame clones and lacks some. This sample's table reports some 10,000 clones. Source material: Treg cells from blood. Subset: remaining (HLA-DR-negative) circulating blood Treg cells. These receptors came from a donor younger than 30 with juvenile idiopathic arthritis.

The rearrangement links TRBV7-9 to TRBJ1-2; the TCRdb D gene call, TRBD1, has no DNA to confirm it. Germline V gene data show CDR1 as SEHNR and CDR2 as FQNEAQ (reference sequence). CDR3 length: 13 residues. No DNA appears here. The CDR3 loop reads CASSLGPNYGYTF. Complete variable domain (other parts from reference TRBV7-9 and TRBJ1-2): DTGVSQNPRHKITKRGQNVTFRCDPISEHNRLYWYRQTLGQGPEFLTYFQNEAQLEKSRLLSDRFSAERPKGSFSTLEIQRTEQGDSAMYLCASSLGPNYGYTFGSGTRLTVV.

CDR3 sequence: CSAVVPYGYTF. The rearrangement links TRBV20-1 to TRBJ1-2. The CDR3 is made up of 11 amino acids. Only the protein is available. Per the germline V gene, CDR1 is DFQATT and CDR2 is SNEGSKA (reference sequence).

The chain employs TRBV30 and TRBJ1-2. The CDR3 runs 15 residues. No DNA is given. From germline, CDR1 is GTSNPN and CDR2 SVGIG (reference sequence). The CDR3 loop is CACPEGTWGSYGYTF.

J is TRBJ1-2 and V is TRBV5-6; absent DNA, TCRdb's TRBD1 call cannot be checked. In germline, CDR1 is SGHDT, CDR2 YYEEEE. This CDR3 is 15 amino acids long. Only the protein is on record. CDR3 sequence reads: CASSFYRIGNYGYTF.

This chain joins TRBV7-2 and TRBJ2-3; TCRdb picks TRBD1, but there is no DNA to check that call. Germline-derived CDR1 and CDR2 are SGHTA and FQGNSA. The CDR3 loop spans 12 amino acids. Only the protein is on record. This chain's CDR3 is CASSPFPDTQYF.

The genes are TRBV19 and TRBJ2-2. The CDR3 totals 16 residues. No DNA has been recorded. CDR1 and CDR2 from the germline V gene are LNHDA and SQIVND (reference sequence). The CDR3 region is CASSKYGVSNTGELFF.

CDR3 in amino acids: CASSQDRQVGGYTF. The rearrangement uses TRBV4-3 and TRBJ1-2; TCRdb's D gene call, TRBD1, goes unchecked for lack of DNA. Per germline, CDR1 LGHNA and CDR2 YSLEER. CDR3 length: 14 residues. Nucleotide data are not available.

The chain uses TRBV23-1 and TRBJ1-1. TRBV23-1 is treated as an ORF (open reading frame) with a function not yet certain. The CDR3 runs 13 residues. The nucleotide record is missing. This CDR3 is CASTPLRGSEAFF.

This chain joins TRBV19 and TRBJ1-1; as DNA is missing, the TRBD1 call by TCRdb cannot be tested. Germline assignment: CDR1 LNHDA and CDR2 SQIVND (reference sequence). The CDR3 spans 14 residues. No DNA was logged. The CDR3 protein is CASSGWTGNTEAFF.

The chain couples TRBV7-9 to TRBJ1-2. From germline, CDR1 is SEHNR and CDR2 FQNEAQ (reference sequence). This CDR3 has 14 residues. No coding sequence is recorded. This chain's CDR3 is CASSLIGGSYGYTF.

The chain employs TRBV5-1 and TRBJ2-3; lacking DNA, the TRBD2 call made by TCRdb goes unchecked. The germline CDR1 and CDR2 sequences are SGHRS and YFSETQ. The CDR3 runs 17 residues. No DNA sequence was recorded. CDR3 loop: CASSLRLAGGFTDTQYF.

This CDR3 is CAWPGRQNYGYTF. The chain links TRBV2 to TRBJ1-2. The CDR3 totals 13 residues. No DNA is listed. CDR1 is SNHLY and CDR2 is FYNNEI in the germline V gene.

This sequence joins TRBV29-1 and TRBJ2-5. The CDR3 loop spans 12 amino acids. No DNA sequence was recorded. Germline V gene sequence: CDR1 SQVTM, CDR2 ANQGSEA. CDR3 loop: CSVEDNEETQYF.

The J gene is TRBJ1-2, the V gene TRBV10-2; absent DNA, TCRdb's TRBD1 call cannot be checked. Germline loops: CDR1 WSHSY, CDR2 SAAADI. This CDR3 contains 16 residues. No DNA sequence is on record. CDR3 residues: CASSDSGRGVNYGYTF.

This clone counts as large by frequency. The chain has TRBV19 and TRBJ1-5; the TRBD1 assignment by TCRdb is unverifiable without DNA. There are 16 residues in the CDR3. No DNA sequence is on record. The germline V gene has CDR1 LNHDA and CDR2 SQIVND (reference sequence). This CDR3 reads CASSTHRGSSNQPQHF. Using reference TRBV19 and TRBJ1-5 for the parts outside the CDR3, the full variable domain is DGGITQSPKYLFRKEGQNVTLSCEQNLNHDAMYWYRQDPGQGLRLIYYSQIVNDFQKGDIAEGYSVSREKKESFPLTVTSAQKNPTAFYLCASSTHRGSSNQPQHFGDGTRLSIL.

The chain combines TRBV18 with TRBJ1-1; TCRdb outputs TRBD1, but without DNA this stays unchecked. The CDR3 extends over 11 amino acids. Only the protein is available. Looked up from germline, CDR1 is KGHSH and CDR2 is LQKENI. The CDR3 sequence: CASSKGQEAFF.

V and J are TRBV7-3 and TRBJ2-1; absent DNA, TCRdb's TRBD2 call cannot be checked. Germline CDR1 is SGHTA and CDR2 is FQGTGA. The CDR3 covers 18 residues. Only the protein sequence is given. CDR3 sequence reads: CASSHGSSGRSLLNEQFF.

The chain's CDR3 is CASSLVGSTNEKLFF. The J gene is TRBJ1-4, the V gene TRBV5-6. Germline V lookup: CDR1 SGHDT, CDR2 YYEEEE. This CDR3 comprises 15 residues. No DNA is given.

This chain joins TRBV6-5 and TRBJ1-5. CDR1 is MNHEY, CDR2 SVGAGI, per germline. The CDR3 loop spans 15 amino acids. The coding DNA is unavailable. This CDR3 reads CASALYKGDYQPQHF.

The chain links TRBV28 to TRBJ2-7; the TCRdb call, TRBD2, lacks DNA for checking. CDR3 length: 15 amino acids. Only the protein is available. Germline assignment: CDR1 MDHEN and CDR2 SYDVKM. The CDR3 loop is CAIGTSGTYSYEQYF.

This rearrangement joins TRBV20-1 to TRBJ1-2. Looked up from germline, CDR1 is DFQATT and CDR2 is SNEGSKA (reference sequence). CDR3 length: 11 amino acids. Only the protein is available. The CDR3 loop reads CSAAGNYGYTF.

The CDR3 sequence: CASSPSEGRGDTQYF. V is TRBV7-8 and J is TRBJ2-3; TCRdb outputs TRBD2, but without DNA this stays unchecked. CDR3 length: 15 residues. No DNA is recorded. Germline V gives CDR1 SGHVS, CDR2 FQNEAQ.

The chain combines TRBV6-6 with TRBJ1-1; the D call from TCRdb, TRBD1, cannot be confirmed without DNA. This CDR3 contains 16 residues. No coding sequence is recorded. CDR1 MNHNY and CDR2 SVGAGI come from the germline V gene (reference sequence). This CDR3 reads CASSRGAGVGNTEAFF.

This chain links TRBV5-1 with TRBJ1-6; TCRdb calls TRBD1, which cannot be checked without DNA. Germline CDR1 SGHRS, CDR2 YFSETQ. The CDR3 consists of 16 residues. The DNA sequence is not available. The CDR3 here is CASSVVTGGLGSPLHF.

The V and J genes are TRBV9 and TRBJ2-1; lacking DNA, the TRBD2 call made by TCRdb goes unchecked. Per the germline V gene, CDR1 is SGDLS and CDR2 is YYNGEE. This CDR3 has 16 amino acids. No DNA is given. CDR3 loop: CASSVVFLAEDNEQFF.

The gene calls are TRBV18 and TRBJ1-2; TCRdb designates TRBD1, a call that cannot be tested without DNA. Per germline, CDR1 KGHSH and CDR2 LQKENI. CDR3 length: 15 amino acids. This entry has no DNA. The CDR3 spells CASSPRTGGASGYTF. The full variable domain, with the rest looked up from reference TRBV18 and TRBJ1-2, is NAGVMQNPRHLVRRRGQEARLRCSPMKGHSHVYWYRQLPEEGLKFMVYLQKENIIDESGMPKERFSAEFPKEGPSILRIQQVVRGDSAAYFCASSPRTGGASGYTFGSGTRLTVV.

The gene calls are TRBV7-6 and TRBJ2-1; TCRdb proposes TRBD2, but this gene call is untestable without DNA. Germline loops: CDR1 SGHVS, CDR2 FNYEAQ. CDR3 length: 15 residues. The DNA sequence is not available. The CDR3 loop is CASSLLASIRNEQFF.

The chain has TRBV5-4 and TRBJ2-1; TCRdb's D call of TRBD2 is untestable without DNA. CDR3 length equals 16 residues. No DNA is recorded. Germline lookup yields CDR1 SGHNT and CDR2 YYREEE (reference sequence). Here the CDR3 reads CASSLDKTTRYNEQFF. Together with reference TRBV5-4 and TRBJ2-1, the CDR3 gives the full variable domain: ETGVTQSPTHLIKTRGQQVTLRCSSQSGHNTVSWYQQALGQGPQFIFQYYREEENGRGNFPPRFSGLQFPNYSSELNVNALELDDSALYLCASSLDKTTRYNEQFFGPGTRLTVL.

The V gene is TRBV5-6, the J gene TRBJ1-4; TCRdb names TRBD1, which stays unverified in the absence of DNA. The CDR3 covers 16 residues. DNA is not recorded here. The germline V gene encodes CDR1 SGHDT and CDR2 YYEEEE. CDR3 region: CASTFGGGRGNEKLFF.

The CDR3 here is CASSSEGARGYTF. The chain recombines TRBV7-9 with TRBJ1-2; TCRdb lists TRBD1, though no DNA is available to test this call. CDR1 is SEHNR, CDR2 FQNEAQ, per germline (reference sequence). This CDR3 has 13 amino acids. No DNA appears here.

V gene TRBV7-8 combines with J gene TRBJ1-1; the TRBD1 assignment by TCRdb is unverifiable without DNA. This CDR3 region has 17 residues. The record lacks a DNA sequence. Germline values: CDR1 SGHVS, CDR2 FQNEAQ. Here the CDR3 reads CASSWDRGSPDNTEAFF.

This sequence joins TRBV4-1 and TRBJ2-2; absent DNA, TCRdb's TRBD1 call cannot be checked. From germline, CDR1 is MGHRA and CDR2 YSYEKL. The CDR3 covers 16 residues. The nucleotide record is missing. The CDR3 protein is CASSQDSQGVGGELFF.